These 30 T cell receptor beta chains were all obtained from the same sample, sequenced in a study of T cells after yellow fever vaccination (dated by TCRdb to between 2018 and 2021). Read against the paper, the sample's treatment or condition label means: live attenuated yellow fever vaccine strain. The library came from 5' RACE. Sequencer: Illumina HiSeq 2500. In TCRdb, the public reads were trimmed at Q25 with fastp and aligned with MiXCR, with productive beta chains retained. Every CDR3 protein is listed once, alongside the most common genes and DNA of its rows. Counted in this sample were approximately 250,000 distinct CDR3 sequences; around 6.7% of them appeared once. Clones ranked in the top ten supply more than 0.85% of the sample. The sequencing here drew on CD4+ T cells sorted from PBMCs, taken on the day of the yellow fever booster vaccination. Receptor source: a man aged 25 to 40 who received the YFV17D yellow fever vaccine.

This clonotype was detected ten times or more. V is TRBV12-3 or TRBV12-4 and J is TRBJ2-3; 8 nucleotides align to TRBD2. The CDR3 spans 15 residues. The junction had 4 bases not matched to a gene; V was cut back by 2 bases and J by 3 bases. In DNA form, the CDR3 reads TGTGCCAGCAGTTTAAATAGCGGGACGACAGATACGCAGTATTTT. It translates to CASSLNSGTTDTQYF.

As DNA, the CDR3 is TGTGCCAGAAGCCGATTCGAGGGACACCTTTACACTGAAGCTTTCTTT. Translating it yields CARSRFEGHLYTEAFF. This chain connects TRBV5-3 to TRBJ1-1, with D possibly matching TRBD1 (6 bases). TRBV5-3 is placed among ORFs of uncertain function. The CDR3 length is 16 residues. Trimming pared 4 bases from V and 3 bases from J, leaving 19 bases between.

This clonotype came up a few times. This chain links TRBV20-1 with TRBJ2-1; D possibly corresponds to TRBD2 (6 bases). This CDR3 has 16 amino acids. Trimming shortened V by 6 bases and J by 10 bases, and 28 bases separated the two germline ends. The V gene's germline CDR1 is DFQATT and CDR2 SNEGSKA (reference sequence). The CDR3 spells CSAKRVNSGTGIEQFF. CDR3 sequence (DNA): TGCAGTGCCAAAAGGGTAAATAGCGGAACAGGCATCGAGCAGTTCTTC.

The sample holds a few counts of this clonotype. The chain uses TRBV10-2 and TRBJ2-1; 13 bases match TRBD2. Germline values: CDR1 WSHSY, CDR2 SAAADI. The CDR3 extends over 19 amino acids. Trimming took 6 bases from V and 5 from J; bases not matched to a gene: 16. The CDR3 bases are TGCGCCAGCAGAACACAGGGACTAGCGGGAATTGAACCCGACAATGAGCAGTTCTTC. It encodes CASRTQGLAGIEPDNEQFF.

This clonotype appeared a few times. The rearrangement joins TRBV5-1 to TRBJ2-1; D is possibly TRBD2 (6 bases). CDR1 SGHRS and CDR2 YFSETQ come from the germline V gene. This CDR3 is 12 amino acids long. V dropped 4 bases and J dropped 9 bases, with 11 bases sitting between them. CDR3 sequence: CASSQPEGEQFF. CDR3 coding DNA: TGCGCCAGCAGCCAACCGGAGGGTGAGCAGTTCTTC.

This clonotype was detected ten times or more. This chain uses TRBV28 with TRBJ2-1; 9 bases agree with TRBD1. Germline CDR1 MDHEN, CDR2 SYDVKM. The CDR3 has 12 amino acids. V was clipped by 10 bases and J by 9 bases; unmatched bases: 7. CDR3 in DNA: TGTGCCATTAACAGGGGGCAAGGTGAGCAGTTCTTC. Translated, it gives CAINRGQGEQFF.

The rearrangement links TRBV19 to TRBJ2-5; perhaps TRBD1 as D (6 bases). Germline lookup yields CDR1 LNHDA and CDR2 SQIVND (reference sequence). CDR3 length: 14 residues. With 4 bases removed from V and 4 bases from J, the gap between germline ends came to 13 bases. Here the CDR3 DNA reads TGTGCCAGTAGTAATACCGGGACACGAGAGACCCAGTACTTC. Protein product: CASSNTGTRETQYF.

The chain links TRBV4-2 to TRBJ2-5; D is unclear. There are 15 residues in the CDR3. Germline-derived CDR1 and CDR2 are LGHNA and YNFKEQ. V was clipped by 1 base and J by 1 base, with 10 bases between them. In DNA, the CDR3 is TGTGCCAGCAGCCAAGGGGCAGCTTCCCAAGAGACCCAGTACTTC. Protein product: CASSQGAASQETQYF.

The sample holds a few counts of this clonotype. V gene TRBV7-2 combines with J gene TRBJ2-7, with a possible D match to TRBD2 (5 bases). The CDR3 spans 13 residues. V was shortened by 4 bases and J by 4 bases, with 11 bases between the two germline ends. In germline, CDR1 is SGHTA, CDR2 FQGNSA. The DNA of the CDR3 is TGTGCCAGCAGCTCCGGGGTTCCGTACGAGCAGTACTTC. Translated: CASSSGVPYEQYF.

This clonotype was recorded at least ten times. The CDR3 loop is CSAWLGTGVDYEQYF. In nucleotides, the CDR3 is TGCAGTGCTTGGTTGGGGACAGGGGTTGACTACGAGCAGTACTTC. The chain joins TRBV20-1 to TRBJ2-7; 10 bases are a match to TRBD1. The CDR3 contains 15 residues. The trim removed 5 bases at V and 3 bases at J, leaving 10 bases unmatched. Germline V gives CDR1 DFQATT, CDR2 SNEGSKA (reference sequence).

A few counts support this clonotype. The chain recombines TRBV7-3 with TRBJ2-5, with TRBD1 as a possible D gene (5 bases). Germline CDR1 is SGHTA and CDR2 is FQGTGA. The CDR3 has 13 amino acids. V lost 0 bases to trimming and J lost 11 bases, with 13 bases between them. Written as DNA, the CDR3 is TGTGCCAGCAGCTTAACAACAAATAACAGGCAGTACTTC. Amino acid sequence: CASSLTTNNRQYF.

This clonotype was counted only a few times. The chain uses TRBV29-1 and TRBJ2-1; possible D gene TRBD2, 5 bases. CDR3 length: 12 amino acids. V gave up 8 bases and J gave up 5 bases, with 13 bases separating them. Germline V gene sequence: CDR1 SQVTM, CDR2 ANQGSEA. CDR3 region: CSPTIGDNEQFF. Here the CDR3 DNA reads TGCAGCCCGACAATCGGGGACAATGAGCAGTTCTTC.

The chain couples TRBV12-3 or TRBV12-4 to TRBJ2-5; possibly TRBD2 for D (7 bases). The CDR3 runs to 15 residues. V lost 6 bases and J 5 bases, leaving 19 bases between the germline ends. The CDR3 loop is CASSPGGALGETQYF. The CDR3 bases are TGTGCCAGCAGCCCTGGGGGGGCGCTTGGGGAGACCCAGTACTTC.

The rearrangement joins TRBV5-5 to TRBJ1-1; no reliable D call. This CDR3 is 14 amino acids long. CDR1 and CDR2 from the germline V gene are SGHKS and YYEKEE (reference sequence). Deletions cut 6 bases from V and 0 bases from J, with 12 bases between. CDR3 bases: TGTGCCAGCATCATTGAGAGCTTGAACACTGAAGCTTTCTTT. Translation gives CASIIESLNTEAFF.

This clonotype was found many times. DNA for the CDR3: TGCAGTGCAACGTTCTTAGTGGGCGATACGCAGTATTTT. Translation gives CSATFLVGDTQYF. The chain recombines TRBV20-1 with TRBJ2-3; D not certain. The CDR3 covers 13 residues. Germline CDR1 is DFQATT and CDR2 is SNEGSKA (reference sequence). With 6 bases removed from V and 6 bases from J, the gap between germline ends came to 16 bases.

In this sample, this clonotype turned up a few times. This sequence joins TRBV19 and TRBJ2-7; 7 positions agree with TRBD1. The germline V gene has CDR1 LNHDA and CDR2 SQIVND (reference sequence). V lost 6 bases to trimming and J lost 2 bases; unmatched junction nucleotides: 10. CDR3 size: 15 residues. CDR3 sequence: CASSDRAYTTYEQYF. The CDR3 bases are TGTGCCAGTAGCGACAGGGCCTACACGACCTACGAGCAGTACTTC.

The chain recombines TRBV29-1 with TRBJ2-7, with 9 bases aligning to TRBD1. This CDR3 spans 13 amino acids. CDR1 is SQVTM and CDR2 is ANQGSEA in the germline V gene. The junction had 7 bases not matched to a gene; V was cut back by 7 bases and J by 3 bases. The CDR3 sequence: CSAGQGFFYEQYF. CDR3 bases: TGCAGCGCAGGACAGGGGTTTTTCTACGAGCAGTACTTC.

The V and J genes are TRBV5-6 and TRBJ2-7; D gene unclear. Germline V gene sequence: CDR1 SGHDT, CDR2 YYEEEE. There are 13 residues in the CDR3. Trimming took 0 bases from V and 2 from J, leaving 6 bases between them. CDR3 region: CASSLASTYEQYF. The CDR3 bases are TGTGCCAGCAGCTTGGCATCCACCTACGAGCAGTACTTC.

J is TRBJ1-2 and V is TRBV6-2 or TRBV6-3; D ambiguous. Germline V CDR1 and CDR2: MNHEY, SVGEGT. V shed 6 bases and J shed 7 bases, with 15 bases lying between them. The CDR3 extends over 13 amino acids. In DNA form, the CDR3 reads TGTGCCAGCAGCCAATCCTTGCAGGCTGGCTACACCTTC. Translated, it gives CASSQSLQAGYTF.

This clonotype was detected only a few times. The chain is built from TRBV9 and TRBJ2-3; TRBD2 is a possible D gene (5 bases). The CDR3 spans 17 residues. Germline V gene data show CDR1 as SGDLS and CDR2 as YYNGEE. Trimming took off 0 bases at V and 0 bases at J, with 14 bases between the two ends. This CDR3 reads CASSVAGIPTSTDTQYF. In DNA form, the CDR3 reads TGTGCCAGCAGCGTAGCGGGGATCCCGACTAGCACAGATACGCAGTATTTT.

The chain carries TRBV7-2 and TRBJ2-5, with D maybe TRBD2 (5 bases). The CDR3 has 14 residues. Germline V gives CDR1 SGHTA, CDR2 FQGNSA. The V end was cut by 0 bases, the J end by 5 bases, with 10 bases between. The CDR3 region is CASSLAPRGETQYF. CDR3 nucleotide sequence: TGTGCCAGCAGCTTAGCTCCGAGAGGGGAGACCCAGTACTTC. The whole variable domain, filled in from reference TRBV7-2 and TRBJ2-5, reads GAGVSQSPSNKVTEKGKDVELRCDPISGHTALYWYRQSLGQGLEFLIYFQGNSAPDKSGLPSDRFSAERTGGSVSTLTIQRTQQEDSAVYLCASSLAPRGETQYFGPGTRLLVL.

This clonotype was picked up many times. V and J are TRBV29-1 and TRBJ2-5; 9 positions match TRBD1. This CDR3 spans 15 amino acids. In germline, CDR1 is SQVTM, CDR2 ANQGSEA. With V trimmed by 7 bases and J by 5 bases, 14 bases remained unmatched. The CDR3 DNA reads as TGCAGCGCCACCCCACAGGGGGCGTTTGGGGAGACCCAGTACTTC. Amino acids: CSATPQGAFGETQYF. Based on the CDR3 plus reference TRBV29-1 and TRBJ2-5, the full variable domain is SAVISQKPSRDICQRGTSLTIQCQVDSQVTMMFWYRQQPGQSLTLIATANQGSEATYESGFVIDKFPISRPNLTFSTLTVSNMSPEDSSIYLCSATPQGAFGETQYFGPGTRLLVL.

This clonotype was seen ten or more times. V gene TRBV7-8 combines with J gene TRBJ2-1; 9 bases are a match to TRBD2. After removal of 3 bases from V and 3 bases from J, the junction contained 6 bases not matched to a gene. The length of the CDR3 is 16 residues. Per germline, CDR1 SGHVS and CDR2 FQNEAQ. This chain's CDR3 is CASSFLAGVVYNEQFF. The CDR3 nucleotides are TGTGCCAGCAGCTTTTTAGCGGGAGTTGTCTACAATGAGCAGTTCTTC.

In its sample, this clonotype was seen a few times. The rearrangement uses TRBV7-9 and TRBJ1-5; D may be TRBD1 (5 bases). The CDR3 loop spans 13 amino acids. Germline assignment: CDR1 SEHNR and CDR2 FQNEAQ (reference sequence). Trimming pared 4 bases from V and 9 bases from J, leaving 13 bases between. The CDR3, as DNA: TGTGCCAGCAGCTCTTTTAAGCAGGGGCCCCAGCATTTT. Translation gives CASSSFKQGPQHF.

This clonotype was picked up a small number of times. The genes are TRBV3-1 and TRBJ2-7; 7 bases agree with TRBD2. Trimming at V came to 0 bases and at J to 9 bases, leaving 14 bases not matched to a gene. Germline V gene sequence: CDR1 LGHDT, CDR2 YNNKEL (reference sequence). The CDR3 runs to 16 residues. The chain's CDR3 is CASSQDSTGGSFGQYF. In DNA form, the CDR3 reads TGTGCCAGCAGCCAAGATAGTACTGGCGGGAGCTTCGGGCAGTACTTC.

This clonotype showed up just once. The chain couples TRBV20-1 to TRBJ2-5; D is possibly TRBD2 (5 bases). The CDR3 is 14 residues long. Germline V lookup: CDR1 DFQATT, CDR2 SNEGSKA (reference sequence). Trimming took off 8 bases at V and 5 bases at J, with 21 bases between the two ends. The CDR3, as DNA: TGCAGTACTAAGCTCCCGGCGGGTATTGAGACCCAGTACTTC. Its protein product is CSTKLPAGIETQYF.

This clonotype was seen more than once but under ten times. The chain uses TRBV11-3 and TRBJ1-2, with 7 positions matching TRBD1. CDR1 is SGHNT and CDR2 is YENEEA in the germline V gene. The CDR3 is 14 residues long. The V gene end was trimmed by 6 bases and the J gene end by 6 bases; junction bases not matched to a gene: 10. The CDR3 DNA follows: TGTGCCAGCAGACGCTCGGTCGACAGGGATGGCTACACCTTC. This encodes CASRRSVDRDGYTF.

The chain is built from TRBV7-2 and TRBJ2-1, with TRBD1 matching 8 bases. J lost 6 bases, V lost 4 bases, and 11 bases had no gene match. The CDR3 has 16 amino acids. The germline V gene encodes CDR1 SGHTA and CDR2 FQGNSA. DNA of the CDR3: TGTGCCAGCAGCTCACGCCCGTCAGGGGGCTTCAATGAGCAGTTCTTC. Its translation: CASSSRPSGGFNEQFF.

This clonotype appeared many times. The chain joins TRBV28 to TRBJ2-3; D tentatively fits TRBD1 or TRBD2 (7 bases each). Germline CDR1 is MDHEN and CDR2 is SYDVKM. The CDR3 contains 17 residues. V lost 5 bases, J lost 2 bases, and 20 bases lay in between. The CDR3 sequence: CASSVGGGGIATDTQYF. In DNA, the CDR3 is TGTGCCAGCAGTGTGGGAGGGGGCGGCATAGCCACAGATACGCAGTATTTT.

This clonotype came up many times. This chain joins TRBV9 and TRBJ2-1; 7 bases align to TRBD2. V gave up 4 bases and J gave up 2 bases; unmatched junction bases: 12. From germline, CDR1 is SGDLS and CDR2 YYNGEE. The CDR3 consists of 17 residues. Here the CDR3 reads CASSISGPSGTYNEQFF. In nucleotides, the CDR3 is TGTGCCAGCAGCATCAGTGGTCCTAGCGGTACCTACAATGAGCAGTTCTTC.